The T cell receptor (beta chain) described here comes from a study of blood T cell repertoires in COVID-19. V was pared by 5 bases and J by 4 bases, with 6 bases of the junction left unmatched. Germline assignment: CDR1 SGHRS and CDR2 YFSETQ. The CDR3 is 13 residues long. In this sample, this clone turned up a few times. Patients from Seattle were sampled longitudinally, starting during active infection. In the authors' methods: For nucleated cells, counts were estimated from reference gene primer amplification. Sequencing was performed with immunoSEQ multiplex PCR; in TCRdb, only in-frame clones are kept and a portion is missing. V and J calls and clone size are as listed in that table; D and trimming were resolved from the DNA. The sample lists 120,000 to 150,000 clones, approximately 83% occurring once.

The source is an older woman with COVID-19, enrolled during active disease. Input material: peripheral blood. This chain connects TRBV5-1 to TRBJ2-7, with 7 bases aligning to TRBD1. Here the CDR3 reads CASRSGTEYEQYF. CDR3 in DNA: TGCGCCAGCAGGTCCGGGACAGAGTACGAGCAGTACTTC.